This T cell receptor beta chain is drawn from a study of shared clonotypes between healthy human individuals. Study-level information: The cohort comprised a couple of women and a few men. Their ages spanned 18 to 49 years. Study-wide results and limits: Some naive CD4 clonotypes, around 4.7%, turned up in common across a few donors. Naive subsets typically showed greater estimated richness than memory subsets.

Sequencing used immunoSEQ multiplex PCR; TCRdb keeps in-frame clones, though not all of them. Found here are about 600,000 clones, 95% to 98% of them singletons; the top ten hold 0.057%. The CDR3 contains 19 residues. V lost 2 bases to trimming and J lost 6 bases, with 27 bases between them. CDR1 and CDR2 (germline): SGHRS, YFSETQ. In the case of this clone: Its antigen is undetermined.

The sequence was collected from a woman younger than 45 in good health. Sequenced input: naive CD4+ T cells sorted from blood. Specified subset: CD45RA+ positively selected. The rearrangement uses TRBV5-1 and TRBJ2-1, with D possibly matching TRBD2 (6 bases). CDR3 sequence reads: CASSFPGLQAGGYFNEQFF. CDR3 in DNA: TGCGCCAGCAGCTTCCCGGGACTCCAGGCCGGAGGCTACTTCAATGAGCAGTTCTTC.